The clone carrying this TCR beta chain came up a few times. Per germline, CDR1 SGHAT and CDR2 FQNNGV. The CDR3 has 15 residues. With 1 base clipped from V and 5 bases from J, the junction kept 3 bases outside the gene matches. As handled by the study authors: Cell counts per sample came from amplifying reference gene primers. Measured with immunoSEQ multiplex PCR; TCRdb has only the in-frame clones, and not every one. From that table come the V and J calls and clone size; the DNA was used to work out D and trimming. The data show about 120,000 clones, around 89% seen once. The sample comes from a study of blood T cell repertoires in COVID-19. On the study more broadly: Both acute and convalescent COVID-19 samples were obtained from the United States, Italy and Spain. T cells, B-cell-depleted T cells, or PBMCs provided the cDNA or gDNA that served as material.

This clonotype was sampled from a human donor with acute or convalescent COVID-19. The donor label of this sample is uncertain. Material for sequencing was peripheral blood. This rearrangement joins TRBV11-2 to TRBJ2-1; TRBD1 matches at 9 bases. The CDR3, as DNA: TGTGCCAGCAGCTTAGGGGGACAGGGTCACAATGAGCAGTTCTTC. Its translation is CASSLGGQGHNEQFF.